At least ten counts were recorded for the clone carrying this TCR beta chain. Its antigen is unidentified. The sample is drawn from a study of CD8+CD57+ T cells in acquired aplastic anemia. Patients chosen for sequencing had shown CD8+CD57+ cell expansion by flow cytometry. All participating patients were living with severe acquired aplastic anemia. Researchers used genomic DNA as the template to profile TCR beta VDJ and CDR3. Each CDR3 protein is one row after TCRdb ran MiXCR on the reads. The sample records about 240,000 distinct CDR3 sequences, 45% to 50% being singletons. Study outcomes and limitations: Patients shared 25 to 30 CD8+ CDR3 sequences with controls.

This clonotype originated in a human donor with aplastic anemia. Sequenced material: sorted CD4+, CD8+, or CD8+CD57+ T cells (not recorded which) from PBMCs.

This CDR3 is CASSDSAGENNEQFF. CDR3 DNA sequence: TGTGCCAGCAGTGACTCGGCAGGGGAAAACAATGAGCAGTTCTTC. This chain uses TRBV6-4 with TRBJ2-1; perhaps TRBD1 as D (6 bases). Trimming removed 0 bases from V and 5 bases from J, with 11 bases in between. The length of the CDR3 is 15 residues. Germline V gene data show CDR1 as MRHNA and CDR2 as SNTAGT.